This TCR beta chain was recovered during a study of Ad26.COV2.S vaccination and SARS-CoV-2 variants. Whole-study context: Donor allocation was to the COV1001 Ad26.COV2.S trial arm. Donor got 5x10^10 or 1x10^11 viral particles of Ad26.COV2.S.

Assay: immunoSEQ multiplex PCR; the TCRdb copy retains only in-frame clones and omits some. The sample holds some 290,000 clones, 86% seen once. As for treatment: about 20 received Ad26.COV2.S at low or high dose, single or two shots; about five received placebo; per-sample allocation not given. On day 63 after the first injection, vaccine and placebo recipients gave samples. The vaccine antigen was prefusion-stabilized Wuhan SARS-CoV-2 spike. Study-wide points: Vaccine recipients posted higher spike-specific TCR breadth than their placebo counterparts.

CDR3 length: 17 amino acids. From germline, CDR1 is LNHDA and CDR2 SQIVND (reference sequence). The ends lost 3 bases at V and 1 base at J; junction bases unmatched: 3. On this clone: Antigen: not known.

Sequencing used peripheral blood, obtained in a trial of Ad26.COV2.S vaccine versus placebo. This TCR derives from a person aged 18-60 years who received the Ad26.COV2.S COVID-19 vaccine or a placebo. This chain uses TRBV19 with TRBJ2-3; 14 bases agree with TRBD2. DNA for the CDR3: TGTGCCAGTAGTATTAGGGGACTAGCGGGGGGCACAGATACGCAGTATTTT. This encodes CASSIRGLAGGTDTQYF. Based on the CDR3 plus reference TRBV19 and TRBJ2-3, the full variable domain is DGGITQSPKYLFRKEGQNVTLSCEQNLNHDAMYWYRQDPGQGLRLIYYSQIVNDFQKGDIAEGYSVSREKKESFPLTVTSAQKNPTAFYLCASSIRGLAGGTDTQYFGPGTRLTVL.